Each of the 10 T cell receptor beta chains below was sequenced from the same sample in a study of OX40 agonist ivuxolimab in advanced cancers. The repertoire was sequenced with immunoSEQ multiplex PCR; TCRdb's copy has only in-frame clones and lacks some. The table has roughly 62,000 clones, just over 85% seen once. This specimen consisted of CD4+ or CD8+ T cells sorted from blood, obtained in a trial of the OX40 agonist ivuxolimab. These receptors were obtained from an adult with an advanced solid tumor such as melanoma, head and neck, liver or kidney cancer.

The genes are TRBV19 and TRBJ2-1, with TRBD1 matching 8 bases. The V gene end was trimmed by 6 bases and the J gene end by 7 bases; junction bases not matched to a gene: 11. This CDR3 contains 15 residues. Germline V CDR1 and CDR2: LNHDA, SQIVND (reference sequence). The DNA of the CDR3 is TGTGCCAGTAGCACATGGGACAGGATTACAAATGAGCAGTTCTTC. Encoded protein: CASSTWDRITNEQFF.

This sequence joins TRBV30 and TRBJ2-5; the D gene is possibly TRBD2 (5 bases). Germline V gene sequence: CDR1 GTSNPN, CDR2 SVGIG (reference sequence). The CDR3 length is 13 residues. V was trimmed by 2 bases and J by 5 bases, leaving 12 bases between them. CDR3 in amino acids: CAWSWQRGETQYF. Written as DNA, the CDR3 is TGTGCCTGGAGTTGGCAGCGAGGGGAGACCCAGTACTTC.

The V call is TRBV7-2, the J call TRBJ2-3; TRBD1 might be the D (5 bases). CDR3 length: 12 amino acids. CDR1 is SGHTA and CDR2 is FQGNSA in the germline V gene. The V and J ends lost 4 bases and 11 bases respectively, with 13 bases between them. The CDR3 is CASSSSQGMQYF. The CDR3 DNA sequence: TGTGCCAGCAGCTCAAGTCAGGGTATGCAGTATTTT.

The genes are TRBV13 and TRBJ1-3; D remains unclear. The V gene's germline CDR1 is PRHDT and CDR2 FYEKMQ (reference sequence). The CDR3 consists of 14 residues. V was pared by 5 bases and J by 0 bases, with 8 bases between. The CDR3 nucleotides read TGTGCCAGCAGCCTTTCATTCTCTGGAAACACCATATATTTT. The encoded protein is CASSLSFSGNTIYF. The full variable domain, completed using reference TRBV13 and TRBJ1-3, is AAGVIQSPRHLIKEKRETATLKCYPIPRHDTVYWYQQGPGQDPQFLISFYEKMQSDKGSIPDRFSAQQFSDYHSELNMSSLELGDSALYFCASSLSFSGNTIYFGEGSWLTVV.

The V gene is TRBV19, the J gene TRBJ1-5; maybe TRBD1 (5 bases). Germline V CDR1 and CDR2: LNHDA, SQIVND (reference sequence). The CDR3 extends over 15 amino acids. The V end was cut by 6 bases, the J end by 6 bases, with 18 bases between. CDR3 bases: TGTGCCAGTAGATACCGGGACCTCAATTTTCAGCCCCAGCATTTT. Translation gives CASRYRDLNFQPQHF. Full variable domain (outside the CDR3, taken from reference TRBV19 and TRBJ1-5): DGGITQSPKYLFRKEGQNVTLSCEQNLNHDAMYWYRQDPGQGLRLIYYSQIVNDFQKGDIAEGYSVSREKKESFPLTVTSAQKNPTAFYLCASRYRDLNFQPQHFGDGTRLSIL.

This clone has more than one count but fewer than ten. The gene calls are TRBV7-2 and TRBJ1-1; the match to TRBD1 covers 8 bases. The CDR3 runs to 15 residues. CDR1 and CDR2 from the germline V gene are SGHTA and FQGNSA. The trim removed 5 bases at V and 5 bases at J, leaving 10 bases unmatched. The CDR3 nucleotides are TGTGCCAGCAGCGGGCAGGGGGCTATGAGGACTGAAGCTTTCTTT. It translates to CASSGQGAMRTEAFF.

The chain recombines TRBV19 with TRBJ1-5, with TRBD1 matching 12 bases. Trimming at V came to 5 bases and at J to 6 bases, leaving 5 bases not matched to a gene. Per germline, CDR1 LNHDA and CDR2 SQIVND (reference sequence). This CDR3 is 15 amino acids long. CDR3 coding DNA: TGTGCCAGTAGTGGCGGGACAGGGGGCGTTCAGCCCCAGCATTTT. Protein sequence: CASSGGTGGVQPQHF.

This clone was picked up one time. The chain has TRBV29-1 and TRBJ2-1; a weak D match, TRBD2 (6 bases). This CDR3 spans 14 amino acids. V lost 7 bases and J lost 4, with 17 bases in between. The V gene's germline CDR1 is SQVTM and CDR2 ANQGSEA. The CDR3 loop is CSGRTGTQYNEQFF. DNA of the CDR3: TGCAGCGGAAGAACCGGGACTCAATACAATGAGCAGTTCTTC.

The rearrangement joins TRBV7-2 to TRBJ1-1, with D perhaps matching TRBD1 (5 bases). Deletions cut 3 bases from V and 0 bases from J, with 8 bases between. There are 14 residues in the CDR3. The germline gives CDR1 SGHTA, CDR2 FQGNSA. CDR3 region: CASSFMGLNTEAFF. In DNA, the CDR3 is TGTGCCAGCAGCTTTATGGGGCTGAACACTGAAGCTTTCTTT.

This chain uses TRBV30 with TRBJ2-7; 9 bases match TRBD2. The CDR3 is made up of 15 amino acids. Trimming at V came to 3 bases and at J to 5 bases, leaving 11 bases not matched to a gene. Germline CDR1 GTSNPN, CDR2 SVGIG (reference sequence). The DNA for the CDR3 is TGTGCCTGGAGGCCAATAGGGGTAGCGGGAGACGAGCAGTACTTC. It yields the protein CAWRPIGVAGDEQYF.